The 19 T cell receptor beta chains in this list originate from one sample, sequenced in a study of shared clonotypes between healthy human individuals. Sequencing used immunoSEQ multiplex PCR; TCRdb keeps in-frame clones, though not all of them. The profile shows 450,000 to 500,000 clones, more than 75% of them singletons. The specimen sequenced was PBMCs. The receptors were gathered from a woman aged 40 to 50 in good health. Some clones in this sample may be carry-over from other donors' samples.

This chain links TRBV19 with TRBJ1-1; no clear D. Per germline, CDR1 LNHDA and CDR2 SQIVND (reference sequence). Trimming took off 3 bases at V and 6 bases at J, with 11 bases between the two ends. The CDR3 is 13 amino acids. CDR3 bases: TGTGCCAGTAGTATCGTGGGGAGCCCTGAAGCTTTCTTT. Its protein product is CASSIVGSPEAFF. The full variable domain, with the rest looked up from reference TRBV19 and TRBJ1-1, is DGGITQSPKYLFRKEGQNVTLSCEQNLNHDAMYWYRQDPGQGLRLIYYSQIVNDFQKGDIAEGYSVSREKKESFPLTVTSAQKNPTAFYLCASSIVGSPEAFFGQGTRLTVV.

The chain has TRBV28 and TRBJ1-4; 10 positions match TRBD1. The CDR3 consists of 17 residues. Germline V CDR1 and CDR2: MDHEN, SYDVKM. J gave up 4 bases and V 3 bases, and 8 bases lay outside the gene matches. In DNA, the CDR3 is TGTGCCAGCAGTTTGATCTACAGGACAGGGGGTAATGAAAAACTGTTTTTT. This gives the protein CASSLIYRTGGNEKLFF.

V is TRBV25-1 and J is TRBJ2-1; D unresolved. The CDR3 sequence is 11 residues long. V was trimmed by 3 bases and J by 8 bases, leaving 5 bases between them. Germline CDR1 MGHDK, CDR2 SYGVNS. CDR3: CASSDGDEQFF. The CDR3 DNA sequence: TGTGCCAGCAGTGATGGGGATGAGCAGTTCTTC.

This chain joins TRBV7-9 and TRBJ2-2; unclear D gene. The V gene lost 5 bases and the J gene lost 4 bases, with 5 bases spanning the gap. The CDR3 covers 12 residues. Germline V gene data show CDR1 as SEHNR and CDR2 as FQNEAQ (reference sequence). DNA for the CDR3: TGTGCCAGCAGCGGCCCCACCGGGGAGCTGTTTTTT. It yields the protein CASSGPTGELFF.

The genes are TRBV14 and TRBJ2-1; D possibly corresponds to TRBD1 (6 bases). The germline gives CDR1 SGHDN, CDR2 FVKESK. Trimming shortened V by 0 bases and J by 8 bases, and 11 bases separated the two germline ends. The CDR3 is made up of 14 amino acids. The DNA of the CDR3 is TGTGCCAGCAGCCAAGATTGGGGGCGCGATGAGCAGTTCTTC. This encodes CASSQDWGRDEQFF.

The V call is TRBV5-1, the J call TRBJ2-1, with 7 bases aligning to TRBD1. V shed 0 bases, J shed 7 bases, and the junction held 1 base outside the gene matches. CDR1 is SGHRS, CDR2 YFSETQ, per germline. The CDR3 is 13 residues long. For the CDR3, the DNA is TGCGCCAGCAGCTTGGGGGACAGAAATGAGCAGTTCTTC. It encodes CASSLGDRNEQFF.

The chain uses TRBV4-2 and TRBJ1-5, with 10 positions matching TRBD1. The V gene's germline CDR1 is LGHNA and CDR2 YNFKEQ. The V and J ends lost 1 base and 6 bases, in that order; junction bases with no gene match: 3. The CDR3 has 15 residues. CDR3 DNA sequence: TGTGCCAGCAGCCAAGGACAGGGGGCGATTCAGCCCCAGCATTTT. As protein: CASSQGQGAIQPQHF.

A note on this clone: Different DNA sequences within this sample yield the same CDR3. The rearrangement joins TRBV28 to TRBJ1-4, with a possible D match to TRBD1 (5 bases). With 2 bases removed from V and 0 bases from J, the gap between germline ends came to 7 bases. The germline V gene has CDR1 MDHEN and CDR2 SYDVKM. The CDR3 length is 15 residues. The CDR3 protein is CASSLQGATNEKLFF. As DNA, the CDR3 is TGTGCCAGCAGTTTACAGGGTGCAACTAATGAAAAACTGTTTTTT.

This clone was seen a single time. This chain connects TRBV4-1 to TRBJ2-7, with D possibly matching TRBD1 (6 bases). The CDR3 length is 18 residues. The ends were cut back, 3 bases at V and 7 bases at J, with 28 bases in the middle. CDR1 and CDR2 (germline): MGHRA, YSYEKL. The CDR3 loop reads CASSHRPLFLGASGEQYF. CDR3 nucleotides: TGCGCCAGCAGCCATCGCCCCTTGTTCCTGGGGGCCTCGGGAGAGCAGTACTTC.

The V call is TRBV7-8, the J call TRBJ2-3; 7 bases are shared with TRBD2. Germline V gene data show CDR1 as SGHVS and CDR2 as FQNEAQ. The CDR3 sequence is 16 residues long. The V segment lost 5 bases and the J segment 5 bases; nucleotides outside the gene matches: 13. CDR3 protein: CASSRADGRSGDTQYF. As DNA, the CDR3 is TGTGCCAGCAGCCGCGCGGACGGGAGGAGTGGAGATACGCAGTATTTT.

The DNA of the CDR3 is TGCGCCAGCAGATTCACCTGGCACCGACAGTCCCCGATGACGCGGGCCGGGGAGCTGTTTTTT. Translated: CASRFTWHRQSPMTRAGELFF. The chain couples TRBV5-1 to TRBJ2-2; D may be TRBD1 or TRBD2 (5 bases each). Trimming removed 5 bases at V and 6 bases at J, with 35 bases between. Germline loops: CDR1 SGHRS, CDR2 YFSETQ. The CDR3 runs to 21 residues.

This clone has only one observation. The chain carries TRBV5-1 and TRBJ2-3, with TRBD2 identical over 16 bases. CDR1 SGHRS and CDR2 YFSETQ come from the germline V gene. The CDR3 length is 17 residues. The J segment lost 2 bases and the V segment lost 4 bases, leaving 4 bases of the junction unmatched. The CDR3, as DNA: TGCGCCAGCAGCCCGGGACTAGCGGGAGGGAACACAGATACGCAGTATTTT. Protein product: CASSPGLAGGNTDTQYF.

The chain recombines TRBV5-5 with TRBJ2-1; 12 bases are a match to TRBD2. This CDR3 is 15 amino acids long. CDR1 and CDR2 from the germline V gene are SGHKS and YYEKEE (reference sequence). V was pared by 2 bases and J by 4 bases, with 1 base of the junction left unmatched. The DNA of the CDR3 is TGTGCCAGCAGCTTTGGGACTAGCGGGTACAATGAGCAGTTCTTC. This codes for CASSFGTSGYNEQFF.

V gene TRBV4-1 combines with J gene TRBJ2-1; TRBD2 matches at 8 bases. Losses at the gene ends were 1 base for V and 4 bases for J; bases not matched to a gene: 6. CDR3 length: 16 amino acids. Germline CDR1 MGHRA, CDR2 YSYEKL. CDR3 sequence reads: CASSQVPGGRYNEQFF. As DNA, the CDR3 is TGCGCCAGCAGCCAAGTTCCGGGAGGGCGGTACAATGAGCAGTTCTTC.

This clone occurred many times. The chain uses TRBV28 and TRBJ1-1; D gene ambiguous. Germline V gene sequence: CDR1 MDHEN, CDR2 SYDVKM. V lost 4 bases and J lost 3, with 9 bases in between. The CDR3 spans 13 residues. The CDR3 spells CASSSIQHTEAFF. CDR3 DNA sequence: TGTGCCAGCAGTTCGATACAACACACTGAAGCTTTCTTT.

In this sample, this clone turned up once. The chain is built from TRBV6-5 and TRBJ2-7; 7 nucleotides match TRBD2. Per the germline V gene, CDR1 is MNHEY and CDR2 is SVGAGI. J gave up 4 bases and V 5 bases, and 5 bases lay outside the gene matches. The CDR3 covers 13 residues. The CDR3 DNA reads as TGTGCCAGCAGTACGGGAGCGGGGTACGAGCAGTACTTC. Protein: CASSTGAGYEQYF.

The chain is built from TRBV9 and TRBJ2-3, with D hard to call. This CDR3 region has 13 residues. Deletions cut 0 bases from V and 5 bases from J, with 7 bases between. Germline V gene lookup returns CDR1 SGDLS and CDR2 YYNGEE. In DNA, the CDR3 is TGTGCCAGCAGCGTAGCCTCCTTAGATACGCAGTATTTT. Translation: CASSVASLDTQYF. Full variable domain (rest looked up from reference TRBV9 and TRBJ2-3): DSGVTQTPKHLITATGQRVTLRCSPRSGDLSVYWYQQSLDQGLQFLIQYYNGEERAKGNILERFSAQQFPDLHSELNLSSLELGDSALYFCASSVASLDTQYFGPGTRLTVL.

The rearrangement links TRBV11-3 to TRBJ1-2; no firm D call. CDR1 SGHNT and CDR2 YENEEA come from the germline V gene. Trimming stripped 1 base from V and 1 base from J, with 10 bases between. The CDR3 covers 15 residues. CDR3 sequence: CASSLVGLLNYGYTF. CDR3 nucleotide sequence: TGTGCCAGCAGCTTAGTTGGACTACTTAACTATGGCTACACCTTC.

The chain combines TRBV9 with TRBJ2-3; TRBD1 matches 8 bases. Germline-derived CDR1 and CDR2 are SGDLS and YYNGEE. This CDR3 has 18 amino acids. The V gene end was trimmed by 4 bases and the J gene end by 6 bases; junction bases not matched to a gene: 19. The CDR3 DNA reads TGTGCCAGCAGCTCCCCGCTGGGCGGGACAGGAGTGGCCGATACGCAGTATTTT. Translated: CASSSPLGGTGVADTQYF.